The rows below give T cell receptor beta chains drawn from one sample of a study of blood T cell repertoires in COVID-19. Assay: immunoSEQ multiplex PCR; the TCRdb copy retains only in-frame clones and omits some. The table has 100,000 to 150,000 clones, roughly 84% seen once; the top ten hold approximately 1.5%. What was sequenced was peripheral blood. All receptors derive from a man between 60 and 70 years old with acute or convalescent COVID-19. Both conserved end residues are part of each CDR3. The D gene is left open where the match is weak. Expanded clones get a size class; other rows say once, few or many, or leave the size out.

>.|TRBJ2-3|.|TRBV15
CATSRDRTPSTDTQYF
TGTGCCACCAGCAGAGATCGAACACCAAGCACAGATACGCAGTATTTT
>.|TRBJ2-7|.|TRBV7-9
CASSFGQTPTYEQYF
TGTGCCAGCAGCTTCGGACAGACGCCTACCTACGAGCAGTACTTC
>.|TRBJ1-1|.|TRBV9
CASSPRGSQGFGAFF
TGTGCCAGCAGTCCAAGAGGTTCACAGGGATTCGGAGCTTTCTTT
>.|TRBJ2-1|TRBD2|TRBV19
CASSILATSGRSSYNEQFF
TGTGCCAGTAGTATTTTGGCGACTAGCGGGAGAAGCTCCTACAATGAGCAGTTCTTC
>.|TRBJ2-7|TRBD1|TRBV5-6
CASSSGPGQTSYEQYF
TGTGCCAGCAGCTCAGGACCGGGACAGACAAGCTACGAGCAGTACTTC
>.|TRBJ2-2|TRBD1|TRBV18
CASSTGHGELFF
TGTGCCAGCTCGACAGGGCACGGGGAGCTGTTTTTT
>.|TRBJ2-3|TRBD2|TRBV6-5
CASSFTPGLAADTQYF
TGTGCCAGCAGTTTCACCCCGGGACTAGCCGCAGATACGCAGTATTTT
>.|TRBJ1-5|.|TRBV19
CASSVDRPNQPQHF
TGTGCCAGTAGTGTAGACAGGCCCAATCAGCCCCAGCATTTT
>.|TRBJ2-3|.|TRBV10-2
CASSEYRSTDTQYF
TGCGCCAGCAGTGAGTACAGAAGCACAGATACGCAGTATTTT
>.|TRBJ2-7|.|TRBV27
CASARQMTYEQYF
TGTGCCAGCGCCAGACAGATGACCTACGAGCAGTACTTC
>.|TRBJ1-3|TRBD1|TRBV6-4
CASSDLGDRGPGNTIYF
TGTGCCAGCAGTGACTTGGGGGACAGGGGGCCGGGAAACACCATATATTTT
>.|TRBJ2-7|TRBD1|TRBV28
CASSQRQGTYEQYF
TGTGCCAGCAGTCAGCGACAGGGAACCTACGAGCAGTACTTC
>few|TRBJ1-6|.|TRBV6-5
CASGKADNSPLHF
TGTGCCAGCGGGAAAGCGGATAATTCACCCCTCCACTTT
>.|TRBJ2-5|TRBD1|TRBV3-1/TRBV3-2
CASSPGRTRGTVQETQYF
TGTGCCAGCAGCCCGGGGCGAACAAGGGGGACAGTCCAAGAGACCCAGTACTTC
>.|TRBJ2-1|.|TRBV9
CASSVAAARSGEQFF
TGTGCCAGCAGCGTAGCAGCGGCGAGGAGCGGTGAGCAGTTCTTC
>.|TRBJ2-2|.|TRBV27
CASSSPGESAGELFF
TGTGCCAGCAGTTCTCCGGGAGAGAGCGCCGGGGAGCTGTTTTTT
>.|TRBJ2-7|.|TRBV15
CATSRDPAETSEQYF
TGTGCCACCAGCAGAGATCCAGCAGAAACTAGCGAGCAGTACTTC
>.|TRBJ1-2|.|TRBV4-1
CASSQPTGSYGYTF
TGCGCCAGCAGCCAGCCCACAGGGAGCTATGGCTACACCTTC
>.|TRBJ1-2|TRBD1|TRBV2
CASRGDSYYGYTF
TGTGCCAGCAGGGGGGACAGTTACTATGGCTACACCTTC
>.|TRBJ2-7|TRBD1|TRBV5-1
CASSSRQGVSYEQYF
TGCGCCAGCAGCTCCCGACAGGGGGTCTCCTACGAGCAGTACTTC
>.|TRBJ2-7|TRBD2|TRBV2
CASSALAGGYEQYF
TGTGCCAGCAGTGCTCTAGCGGGGGGCTACGAGCAGTACTTC
>once|TRBJ2-3|TRBD1|TRBV7-3
CASSSTSGTADTQYF
TGTGCCAGCAGCTCTACTAGTGGGACAGCAGATACGCAGTATTTT
>.|TRBJ2-5|.|TRBV12-2
CASRLAVDSQETQYF
TGTGCAAGTCGCTTAGCGGTGGACAGCCAAGAGACCCAGTACTTC
>.|TRBJ1-6|TRBD1|TRBV5-8
CASSVRDRDNSPLHF
TGTGCCAGCAGCGTCCGGGACAGGGATAATTCACCCCTCCACTTT
>.|TRBJ2-1|TRBD2|TRBV4-1
CASSQAAGTSFNEQFF
TGCGCCAGCAGCCAAGCTGCCGGGACTAGCTTCAATGAGCAGTTCTTC